This T cell receptor (beta chain) emerged from a study of T-cell reconstitution after alpha-beta-depleted transplantation in children. Unique molecular identifiers were used in preparing the TCRbeta library. TCRdb called the PCR reads again in MiXCR, with one record for every CDR3 protein. The sample yields roughly 500,000 distinct CDR3 sequences, around 20% seen once. The V and J ends lost 0 bases and 5 bases respectively, with 11 bases between them. CDR1 and CDR2 (germline): SEHNR, FQNEAQ (reference sequence). The CDR3 consists of 14 residues. Sequencing used PBMCs from the stem cell graft donor, obtained from the stem cell graft. V is TRBV7-9 and J is TRBJ2-7, with a tentative D call TRBD2 (6 bases). This receptor was obtained from a human donor who donated a stem cell graft to a child with acute lymphoblastic leukemia. CDR3 nucleotides: TGTGCCAGCAGCTTAGCGGCGGGACGAGACGAGCAGTACTTC. This gives the protein CASSLAAGRDEQYF.